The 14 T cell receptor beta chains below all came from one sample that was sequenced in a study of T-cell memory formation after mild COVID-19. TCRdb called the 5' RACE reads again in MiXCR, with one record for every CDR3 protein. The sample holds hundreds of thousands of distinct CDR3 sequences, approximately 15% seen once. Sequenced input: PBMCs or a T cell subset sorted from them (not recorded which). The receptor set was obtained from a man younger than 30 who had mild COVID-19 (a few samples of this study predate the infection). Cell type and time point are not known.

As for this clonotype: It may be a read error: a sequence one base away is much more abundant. The chain's CDR3 is CASRPGGTTDTQYF. The DNA of the CDR3 is TGCGCCAGCAGGCCGGGGGGAACCACAGATACGCAGTATTTT. The J gene is TRBJ2-3, the V gene TRBV5-1; the match to TRBD2 covers 7 bases. The length of the CDR3 is 14 residues. Trimming removed 5 bases from V and 2 bases from J; junction bases left unmatched: 5. Germline-derived CDR1 and CDR2 are SGHRS and YFSETQ.

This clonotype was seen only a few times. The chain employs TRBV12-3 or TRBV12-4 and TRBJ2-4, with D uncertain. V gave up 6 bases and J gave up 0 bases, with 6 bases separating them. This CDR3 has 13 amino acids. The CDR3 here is CASSPSAKNIQYF. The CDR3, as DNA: TGTGCCAGCAGCCCATCAGCCAAAAACATTCAGTACTTC.

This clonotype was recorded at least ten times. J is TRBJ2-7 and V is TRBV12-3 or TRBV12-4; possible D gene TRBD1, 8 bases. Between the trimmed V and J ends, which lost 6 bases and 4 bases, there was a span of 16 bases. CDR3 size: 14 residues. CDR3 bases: TGTGCCAGCAGCTCTGGACAGGGAGGGTACGAGCAGTACTTC. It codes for CASSSGQGGYEQYF.

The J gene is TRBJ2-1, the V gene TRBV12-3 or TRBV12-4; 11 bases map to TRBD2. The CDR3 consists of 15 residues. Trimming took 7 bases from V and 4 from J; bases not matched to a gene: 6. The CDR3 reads CASIIAGGIYNEQFF. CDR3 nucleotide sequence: TGTGCCAGCATCATAGCGGGGGGGATTTACAATGAGCAGTTCTTC.

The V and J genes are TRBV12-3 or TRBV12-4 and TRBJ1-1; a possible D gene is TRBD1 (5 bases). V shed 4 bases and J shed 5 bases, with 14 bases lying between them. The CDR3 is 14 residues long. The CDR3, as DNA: TGTGCCAGCAGTTCCACAGACAGAGGTACTGAAGCTTTCTTT. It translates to CASSSTDRGTEAFF.

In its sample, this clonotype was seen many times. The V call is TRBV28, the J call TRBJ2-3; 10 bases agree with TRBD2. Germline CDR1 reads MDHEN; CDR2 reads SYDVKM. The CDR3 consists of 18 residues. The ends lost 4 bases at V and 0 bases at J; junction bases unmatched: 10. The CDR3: CASSYPPSGGLSTDTQYF. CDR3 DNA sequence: TGTGCCAGCAGTTATCCACCTAGCGGGGGCCTCAGCACAGATACGCAGTATTTT.

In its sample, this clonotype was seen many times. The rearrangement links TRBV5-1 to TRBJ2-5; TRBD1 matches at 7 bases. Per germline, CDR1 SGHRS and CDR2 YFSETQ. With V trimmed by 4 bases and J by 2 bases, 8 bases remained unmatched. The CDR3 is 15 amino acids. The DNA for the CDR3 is TGCGCCAGCAGCAGAGGGGACAGAGATCAAGAGACCCAGTACTTC. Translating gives CASSRGDRDQETQYF.

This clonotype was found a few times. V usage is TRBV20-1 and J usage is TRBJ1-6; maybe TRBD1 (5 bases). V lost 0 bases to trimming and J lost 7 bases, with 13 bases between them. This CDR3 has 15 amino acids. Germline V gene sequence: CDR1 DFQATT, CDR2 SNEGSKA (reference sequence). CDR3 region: CSARDRTGDNSPLHF. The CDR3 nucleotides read TGCAGTGCTAGAGATCGAACGGGGGACAATTCACCCCTCCACTTT.

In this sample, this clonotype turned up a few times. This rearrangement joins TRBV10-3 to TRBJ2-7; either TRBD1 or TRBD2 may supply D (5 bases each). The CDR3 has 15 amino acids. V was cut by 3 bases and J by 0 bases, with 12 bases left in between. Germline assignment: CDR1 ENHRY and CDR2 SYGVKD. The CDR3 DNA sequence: TGTGCCATCAGTGAAGCGGCAGGGAGCTCCTACGAGCAGTACTTC. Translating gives CAISEAAGSSYEQYF.

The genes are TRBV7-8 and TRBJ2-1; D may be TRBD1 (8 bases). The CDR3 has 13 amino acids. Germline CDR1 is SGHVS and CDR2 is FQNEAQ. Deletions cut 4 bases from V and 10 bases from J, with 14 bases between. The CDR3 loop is CASSSERDREQFF. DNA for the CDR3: TGTGCCAGCAGCTCGGAGCGGGACAGGGAGCAGTTCTTC.

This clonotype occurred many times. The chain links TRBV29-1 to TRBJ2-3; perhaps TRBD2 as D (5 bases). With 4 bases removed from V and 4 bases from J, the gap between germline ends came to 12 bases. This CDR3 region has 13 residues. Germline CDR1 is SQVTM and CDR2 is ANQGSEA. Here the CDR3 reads CSVVRMEADTQYF. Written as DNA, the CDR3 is TGCAGCGTTGTCAGGATGGAGGCAGATACGCAGTATTTT.

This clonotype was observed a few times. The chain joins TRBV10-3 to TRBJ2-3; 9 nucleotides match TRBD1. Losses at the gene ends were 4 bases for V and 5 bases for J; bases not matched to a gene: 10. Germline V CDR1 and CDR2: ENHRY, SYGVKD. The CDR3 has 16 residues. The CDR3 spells CAISGSGGQGLDTQYF. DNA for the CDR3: TGTGCCATCAGTGGATCCGGTGGACAGGGGTTAGATACGCAGTATTTT.

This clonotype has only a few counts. CDR3 sequence: CASSDPGRGNTEAFF. In nucleotides, the CDR3 is TGTGCCAGCAGTGATCCCGGACGGGGAAACACTGAAGCTTTCTTT. The rearrangement links TRBV25-1 to TRBJ1-1, with D unclear. V was shortened by 3 bases and J by 2 bases, with 13 bases between the two germline ends. The CDR3 loop spans 15 amino acids. The V gene's germline CDR1 is MGHDK and CDR2 SYGVNS. The full variable domain, rest sourced from reference TRBV25-1 and TRBJ1-1, is EADIYQTPRYLVIGTGKKITLECSQTMGHDKMYWYQQDPGMELHLIHYSYGVNSTEKGDLSSESTVSRIRTEHFPLTLESARPSHTSQYLCASSDPGRGNTEAFFGQGTRLTVV.

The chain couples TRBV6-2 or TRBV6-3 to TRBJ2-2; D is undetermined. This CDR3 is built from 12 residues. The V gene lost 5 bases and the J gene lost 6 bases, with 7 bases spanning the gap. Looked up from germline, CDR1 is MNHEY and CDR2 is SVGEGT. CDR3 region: CASSRSSGELFF. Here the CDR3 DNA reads TGTGCCAGCAGTAGGAGTTCCGGGGAGCTGTTTTTT.